These 5 T cell receptor beta chains came from one sample sequenced in a study of T-cell reconstitution after alpha-beta-depleted transplantation in children. It was with unique molecular identifiers that the TCRbeta library was prepared. TCRdb re-derived calls from the PCR reads in MiXCR, one entry per CDR3 protein. The repertoire has 900,000 or so distinct CDR3 sequences, 16% of them found once; the top ten carry under 6%. The sample was PBMCs, mostly from graft donor cells, taken 360 days after TCRalphabeta/CD19-depleted stem cell transplant. The receptors derive from a male patient under 18 who had a stem cell transplant for acute lymphoblastic leukemia, so the T cells may come from the graft donor.

This clonotype has more than one count but fewer than ten. The J gene is TRBJ2-5, the V gene TRBV12-3 or TRBV12-4; D is unresolved. CDR3 length: 12 residues. The V and J ends lost 4 bases and 12 bases respectively, with 15 bases between them. CDR3 in amino acids: CASSSHPTPKYF. The CDR3 region has the DNA TGTGCCAGCAGTTCCCATCCGACCCCCAAGTACTTC.

The chain has TRBV10-3 and TRBJ2-1; weak D call: TRBD1 (6 bases). The CDR3 runs to 13 residues. CDR1 ENHRY and CDR2 SYGVKD come from the germline V gene. The V end lost 3 bases, the J end lost 7 bases, and 10 bases lay between the germline ends. CDR3 nucleotides: TGTGCCATCAGTGAAGAGGACAGAAATGAGCAGTTCTTC. Its translation: CAISEEDRNEQFF.

Regarding this clonotype: A much bigger clone sits one base away, suggesting this may be a read error. This chain uses TRBV9 with TRBJ2-5; tentative D call: TRBD1 (6 bases). The V end lost 4 bases, the J end lost 0 bases, and 13 bases lay between the germline ends. Germline-derived CDR1 and CDR2 are SGDLS and YYNGEE. The CDR3 length is 15 residues. CDR3 protein: CASSSRTVYQETQYF. The CDR3 bases are TGTGCCAGCAGCTCACGGACAGTCTACCAAGAGACCCAGTACTTC.

The chain joins TRBV7-3 to TRBJ2-1; D might be TRBD2 (5 bases). CDR1 and CDR2 (germline): SGHTA, FQGTGA. Trimming pared 2 bases from V and 4 bases from J, leaving 15 bases between. The CDR3 covers 16 residues. CDR3 region: CASSLAPDYRYNEQFF. Written as DNA, the CDR3 is TGTGCCAGCAGCTTAGCCCCCGACTACCGGTACAATGAGCAGTTCTTC.

This clonotype appeared many times. The chain links TRBV5-1 to TRBJ2-7; no firm D call. CDR3 length: 16 residues. V dropped 0 bases and J dropped 0 bases, with 13 bases sitting between them. Germline V gives CDR1 SGHRS, CDR2 YFSETQ. The CDR3 spells CASSLAQQPSSYEQYF. CDR3 in DNA: TGCGCCAGCAGCTTGGCCCAGCAGCCGAGCTCCTACGAGCAGTACTTC.